This T cell receptor (beta chain) was sequenced during a study of blood T cell repertoires in COVID-19. Trimming took off 2 bases at V and 3 bases at J, with 14 bases between the two ends. Germline-derived CDR1 and CDR2 are MNHEY and SVGEGT. The CDR3 consists of 15 residues. TCRdb's copy holds only in-frame clones and misses some; the assay was immunoSEQ multiplex PCR. The top ten clones hold roughly a tenth of a sample with about 240,000 clones, about 80% of them seen once. The sequenced sample was peripheral blood. The chain is built from TRBV6-2 or TRBV6-3 and TRBJ2-7; a possible D gene is TRBD2 (6 bases). The clonotype was recovered from an elderly woman with acute or convalescent COVID-19. Written as DNA, the CDR3 is TGTGCCAGCAGTTACACGGGAGCAACCCTCTACGAGCAGTACTTC. Encoded protein: CASSYTGATLYEQYF.